The clone carrying this T cell receptor beta chain occurred a few times. What it recognizes is unknown. CDR3 length: 15 amino acids. Germline CDR1 and CDR2: LGHNA and YNFKEQ. V lost 3 bases to trimming and J lost 8 bases; unmatched junction nucleotides: 8. This specimen belongs to a study of T-cell reconstitution after alpha-beta-depleted transplantation in children. TCRbeta library preparation incorporated unique molecular identifiers. In TCRdb, the PCR reads were re-called with MiXCR into one record per CDR3 protein. This sample has approximately 82,000 distinct CDR3 sequences, with around a sixth found just once. Overall study results and limits: From newly produced T cells came most of the T-cell counts and diversity one year after transplant.

The source is a male patient under 10 years old who had a stem cell transplant for acute lymphoblastic leukemia, so the T cells may come from the graft donor. The V call is TRBV4-2, the J call TRBJ2-1, with 9 bases aligning to TRBD2. This material consisted of PBMCs, mostly from graft donor cells, taken 360 days after TCRalphabeta/CD19-depleted stem cell transplant. CDR3 region: CASSHIAGAVDEQFF. CDR3 coding DNA: TGTGCCAGCAGCCATATAGCGGGAGCAGTAGATGAGCAGTTCTTC.